The 29 T cell receptor beta chains in this list originate from one sample, sequenced in a study of metastatic and nonmetastatic thyroid tumors. TCRdb used MiXCR to call clones anew from the PCR reads. The repertoire consists of 10,000 to 15,000 clones, with 25% to 30% occurring once and the leading ten covering around 21%. Each patient came to thyroid surgery without any prior treatment (of any kind). Sequences were obtained from tumor tissue. These receptors came from a female donor with papillary thyroid cancer or a benign thyroid nodule (not recorded which). Some clones in this sample may be carry-over from other donors' samples.

This clone was seen at least ten times. For the CDR3, the DNA is TGTGCCAGCAGTTTTTCCAGGGACAATCAGCCCCAGCATTTT. Translation gives CASSFSRDNQPQHF. The rearrangement links TRBV27 to TRBJ1-5, with TRBD1 as a possible D gene (5 bases). Trimming removed 3 bases at V and 3 bases at J, with 9 bases between. The CDR3 contains 14 residues. Germline-derived CDR1 and CDR2 are MNHEY and SMNVEV (reference sequence).

The chain carries TRBV20-1 and TRBJ1-5; tentative D call: TRBD1 (6 bases). CDR1 DFQATT and CDR2 SNEGSKA come from the germline V gene (reference sequence). CDR3 size: 15 residues. Deletions cut 6 bases from V and 5 bases from J, with 20 bases between. CDR3 sequence reads: CSATSLRDIHQPQHF. CDR3 DNA: TGCAGTGCGACTTCCCTCCGGGACATCCATCAGCCCCAGCATTTT.

This sequence joins TRBV5-8 and TRBJ1-2, with unresolved D. The CDR3 loop spans 14 amino acids. CDR1 is SGHTS, CDR2 YDEGEE, per germline. The V gene lost 0 bases and the J gene lost 2 bases, with 8 bases spanning the gap. In DNA form, the CDR3 reads TGTGCCAGCAGCTTGGCCGGCGGCAACTATGGCTACACCTTC. Translation gives CASSLAGGNYGYTF.

In its sample, this clone was seen a few times. J is TRBJ1-2 and V is TRBV5-1; D unresolved. Trimming shortened V by 0 bases and J by 7 bases, and 13 bases separated the two germline ends. The CDR3 is made up of 14 amino acids. The germline CDR1 and CDR2 sequences are SGHRS and YFSETQ. The CDR3 here is CASSLGWGSRGYTF. The CDR3 DNA reads as TGCGCCAGCAGCTTGGGGTGGGGAAGTCGTGGCTACACCTTC. The entire variable domain, with the rest obtained from reference TRBV5-1 and TRBJ1-2, is as follows: KAGVTQTPRYLIKTRGQQVTLSCSPISGHRSVSWYQQTPGQGLQFLFEYFSETQRNKGNFPGRFSGRQFSNSRSEMNVSTLELGDSALYLCASSLGWGSRGYTFGSGTRLTVV.

The chain couples TRBV6-1 to TRBJ2-7; the D gene is possibly TRBD2 (5 bases). The CDR3 is 15 amino acids. The V end lost 2 bases, the J end lost 6 bases, and 17 bases lay between the germline ends. The germline V gene encodes CDR1 MNHNS and CDR2 SASEGT. The DNA of the CDR3 is TGTGCCAGCAGTGAACGGGATCCTAGAGGCCCCGAGCAGTACTTC. This translates into CASSERDPRGPEQYF.

This clone was recorded many times. A much bigger clone sits one base away, suggesting this may be a read error. The J gene is TRBJ2-7, the V gene TRBV6-1; 9 nucleotides agree with TRBD1. In germline, CDR1 is MNHNS, CDR2 SASEGT. The CDR3 spans 13 residues. V lost 10 bases and J lost 3; bases outside the gene matches: 7. The CDR3 sequence: CATGQGPDYEQYV. The DNA for the CDR3 is TGTGCCACCGGACAGGGGCCCGACTACGAGCAGTACGTC.

This clone showed up just a few times. This chain links TRBV6-1 with TRBJ2-7, with D possibly TRBD2 on 5 matching bases. Looked up from germline, CDR1 is MNHNS and CDR2 is SASEGT. The CDR3 runs 14 residues. Trimming took 6 bases from V and 4 from J, leaving 16 bases between them. This CDR3 is CASRIRGNTYEQYF. CDR3 coding DNA: TGTGCCAGCAGGATACGGGGTAATACTTACGAGCAGTACTTC.

This chain joins TRBV4-1 and TRBJ1-5; 7 nucleotides match TRBD1. Germline V lookup: CDR1 MGHRA, CDR2 YSYEKL. V trimming: 0 bases; J trimming: 4 bases; junction bases outside the gene matches: 9. The CDR3 spans 17 residues. The CDR3 region is CASSQDKWQGVNQPQHF. The CDR3 coding sequence is TGCGCCAGCAGCCAAGATAAGTGGCAGGGGGTGAATCAGCCCCAGCATTTT.

This clone is labeled medium-sized. The chain combines TRBV4-2 with TRBJ1-5, with D tentatively TRBD1 (5 bases). Between the trimmed V and J ends, which lost 4 bases and 5 bases, there was a span of 12 bases. Germline V lookup: CDR1 LGHNA, CDR2 YNFKEQ. This CDR3 has 14 residues. The CDR3 here is CASSLFKGDQPQHF. The CDR3 DNA reads as TGTGCCAGCAGCCTATTTAAAGGGGATCAGCCCCAGCATTTT.

This clone was counted at least ten times. The gene calls are TRBV4-1 and TRBJ1-1; D unclear. V lost 1 base and J lost 0, with 12 bases in between. The CDR3 has 16 amino acids. Germline CDR1 reads MGHRA; CDR2 reads YSYEKL. The CDR3: CASSQGGQRMNTEAFF. CDR3 sequence (DNA): TGCGCCAGCAGCCAAGGAGGTCAAAGAATGAACACTGAAGCTTTCTTT.

This clone was seen ten or more times. The genes are TRBV6-1 and TRBJ2-4; TRBD1 matches 10 bases. Germline trimming cut 8 bases from V and 7 bases from J; bases unmatched to any gene: 5. CDR1 and CDR2 from the germline V gene are MNHNS and SASEGT. The CDR3 has 13 residues. This CDR3 is CASARDRGNIQYF. Written as DNA, the CDR3 is TGTGCCAGCGCCCGGGACAGGGGTAACATTCAGTACTTC.

In this sample, this clone turned up many times. Since a much larger clone is just one base distant, this may be a read error. This chain joins TRBV6-2 or TRBV6-3 and TRBJ2-2, with D unresolved. Trimming cost V 7 bases and J 4 bases, with 16 bases left between them. The CDR3 length is 15 residues. From germline, CDR1 is MNHEY and CDR2 SVGEGT. In DNA form, the CDR3 reads TGTGCCAGCAATTCCCGCCGGGCCGGCACCGGGGAGCTGTTTTTT. Its protein is CASNSRRAGTGELFF.

The sample holds many counts of this clone. The V and J genes are TRBV28 and TRBJ1-4, with 7 nucleotides matching TRBD1. The CDR3 length is 16 residues. The germline CDR1 and CDR2 sequences are MDHEN and SYDVKM. The V and J ends lost 3 bases and 10 bases, in that order; junction bases with no gene match: 14. CDR3 in amino acids: CASSFGQVGLLRKLFF. CDR3 nucleotides: TGTGCCAGCAGTTTCGGACAGGTCGGGTTGTTGCGAAAACTGTTTTTT.

A few counts support this clone. The chain is built from TRBV6-1 and TRBJ2-7; no reliable D call. CDR3 size: 15 residues. CDR1 and CDR2 (germline): MNHNS, SASEGT. V gave up 5 bases and J gave up 0 bases, with 14 bases separating them. CDR3 sequence reads: CASSRVPRSSYEQYV. Written as DNA, the CDR3 is TGTGCCAGCAGTCGGGTCCCAAGGAGCTCCTACGAGCAGTACGTC.

This clone was counted a few times. One end of the junction does not line up with germline, which may come from a read error. The chain links TRBV15 to TRBJ2-5; D is unclear. CDR3 length equals 14 residues. Germline CDR1 LNHNV, CDR2 YYDKDF (reference sequence). The DNA of the CDR3 is TGTGCCACCAGCAGATTTCGAGACGAAGAGGCCCAGTACTTC. This sequence encodes CATSRFRDEEAQYF.

V and J are TRBV30 and TRBJ1-1; no definite D call. The V end was cut by 2 bases, the J end by 1 base, with 8 bases between. Germline V lookup: CDR1 GTSNPN, CDR2 SVGIG (reference sequence). The CDR3 covers 13 residues. The chain's CDR3 is CAWSRNANTEAFF. As DNA, the CDR3 is TGTGCCTGGAGTAGGAACGCGAACACTGAAGCTTTCTTT.

This clone counts as medium-sized (0.01 to 0.1%). This chain uses TRBV5-1 with TRBJ1-2; D unresolved. Germline V gene data show CDR1 as SGHRS and CDR2 as YFSETQ. V lost 0 bases and J 5 bases, leaving 17 bases between the germline ends. The CDR3 spans 16 residues. The CDR3 spells CASSLVGGGSEYGYTF. CDR3 DNA sequence: TGCGCCAGCAGCTTGGTAGGAGGCGGATCGGAGTATGGCTACACCTTC.

This clone has only a few counts. This sequence joins TRBV30 and TRBJ1-6, with TRBD1 as a possible D gene (6 bases). CDR3 size: 14 residues. The V and J ends lost 0 bases and 10 bases respectively, with 13 bases between them. Looked up from germline, CDR1 is GTSNPN and CDR2 is SVGIG (reference sequence). The CDR3 protein is CAWSVGGPRSPLHF. For the CDR3, the DNA is TGTGCCTGGAGTGTTGGGGGGCCTCGATCACCCCTCCACTTT.

V gene TRBV29-1 combines with J gene TRBJ1-1, with D uncertain. There are 15 residues in the CDR3. With 3 bases removed from V and 5 bases from J, the gap between germline ends came to 19 bases. Germline V CDR1 and CDR2: SQVTM, ANQGSEA. The CDR3 here is CSVDSHTDAGTEAFF. Written as DNA, the CDR3 is TGCAGCGTTGATTCACATACGGACGCGGGGACTGAAGCTTTCTTT.

This clone was counted many times. The J gene is TRBJ2-1, the V gene TRBV25-1, with 9 bases aligning to TRBD2. The CDR3 sequence is 16 residues long. Unmatched junction bases numbered 5, after V lost 1 base and J lost 4 bases. The germline gives CDR1 MGHDK, CDR2 SYGVNS. This CDR3 is CASSESVREGYNEQFF. The CDR3 nucleotides read TGTGCCAGCAGTGAATCAGTGCGGGAGGGATACAATGAGCAGTTCTTC.

This clone was detected a few times. The chain recombines TRBV27 with TRBJ2-7; possibly TRBD1 or TRBD2 for D (5 bases each). This CDR3 spans 13 amino acids. V dropped 5 bases and J dropped 6 bases, with 14 bases sitting between them. Looked up from germline, CDR1 is MNHEY and CDR2 is SMNVEV (reference sequence). This chain's CDR3 is CASSLGELGEQYF. CDR3 nucleotides: TGTGCCAGCAGTCTGGGGGAATTGGGCGAGCAGTACTTC.

This chain links TRBV6-2 or TRBV6-3 with TRBJ2-1; the match to TRBD1 covers 7 bases. V was clipped by 2 bases and J by 3 bases; unmatched bases: 4. In germline, CDR1 is MNHEY, CDR2 SVGEGT. This CDR3 contains 15 residues. In DNA, the CDR3 is TGTGCCAGCAGTTACAATGGGGACAGCTACAATGAGCAGTTCTTC. Translation gives CASSYNGDSYNEQFF.

This clone was detected many times. The rearrangement uses TRBV7-9 and TRBJ1-4; D gene uncertain. V was cut by 2 bases and J by 8 bases, with 9 bases left in between. The CDR3 runs to 13 residues. Germline V lookup: CDR1 SEHNR, CDR2 FQNEAQ (reference sequence). The CDR3: CASSLPVYEKLFF. Written as DNA, the CDR3 is TGTGCCAGCAGCTTACCTGTCTACGAAAAACTGTTTTTT.

This chain joins TRBV5-5 and TRBJ2-7, with 7 bases lining up with TRBD1. CDR3 length: 15 residues. The V segment lost 0 bases and the J segment 7 bases; nucleotides outside the gene matches: 10. CDR1 and CDR2 from the germline V gene are SGHKS and YYEKEE (reference sequence). The CDR3 DNA is TGTGCCAGCAGCTTGGACGGACAGGCTGCAAGGGAGCAGTACTTC. Translating gives CASSLDGQAAREQYF. Variable domain in full (rest from reference TRBV5-5 and TRBJ2-7): DAGVTQSPTHLIKTRGQQVTLRCSPISGHKSVSWYQQVLGQGPQFIFQYYEKEERGRGNFPDRFSARQFPNYSSELNVNALLLGDSALYLCASSLDGQAAREQYFGPGTRLTVT.

This clone was seen at least ten times. This chain links TRBV2 with TRBJ2-3; 8 bases are shared with TRBD2. Germline-derived CDR1 and CDR2 are SNHLY and FYNNEI. The CDR3 is 16 amino acids. V gave up 6 bases and J gave up 4 bases; unmatched junction bases: 12. The CDR3 spells CASSALGAGASDTQYF. CDR3 DNA sequence: TGTGCCAGCAGCGCCCTAGGAGCGGGAGCGTCAGATACGCAGTATTTT. Supplemented by reference TRBV2 and TRBJ2-3, the full variable domain reads EPEVTQTPSHQVTQMGQEVILRCVPISNHLYFYWYRQILGQKVEFLVSFYNNEISEKSEIFDDQFSVERPDGSNFTLKIRSTKLEDSAMYFCASSALGAGASDTQYFGPGTRLTVL.

This clone was counted many times. The rearrangement links TRBV7-9 to TRBJ2-3; 11 nucleotides line up with TRBD2. This CDR3 spans 17 amino acids. Germline values: CDR1 SEHNR, CDR2 FQNEAQ (reference sequence). Trimming at V came to 5 bases and at J to 2 bases, leaving 9 bases not matched to a gene. The chain's CDR3 is CASSGRLGLAVTDTQYF. CDR3 in DNA: TGTGCCAGCAGCGGTAGGCTGGGACTAGCGGTCACAGATACGCAGTATTTT.

This clone occurred a few times. The chain employs TRBV6-2 or TRBV6-3 and TRBJ2-7, with 9 bases that match TRBD1. The CDR3 is 13 residues long. Germline CDR1 MNHEY, CDR2 SVGEGT. With 4 bases clipped from V and 6 bases from J, the junction kept 4 bases outside the gene matches. CDR3 in amino acids: CASSFGTGSEQYF. The CDR3 DNA follows: TGTGCCAGCAGTTTTGGGACAGGGTCCGAGCAGTACTTC.

This clone has at least ten counts. The rearrangement links TRBV4-2 to TRBJ1-3; a weak D match, TRBD1 (6 bases). Per the germline V gene, CDR1 is LGHNA and CDR2 is YNFKEQ. The V end was cut by 0 bases, the J end by 4 bases, with 10 bases between. The CDR3 consists of 15 residues. CDR3 nucleotide sequence: TGTGCCAGCAGCCAAGAACAGACAGGAGGAAACACCATATATTTT. Encoded protein: CASSQEQTGGNTIYF.

This clone turned up a few times. V and J are TRBV28 and TRBJ2-7; D ambiguous. Trimming stripped 5 bases from V and 4 bases from J, with 9 bases between. Per germline, CDR1 MDHEN and CDR2 SYDVKM. The CDR3 spans 12 residues. CDR3 sequence (DNA): TGTGCCAGCAGTCCCCCCACATACGAGCAGTACTTC. This sequence encodes CASSPPTYEQYF.